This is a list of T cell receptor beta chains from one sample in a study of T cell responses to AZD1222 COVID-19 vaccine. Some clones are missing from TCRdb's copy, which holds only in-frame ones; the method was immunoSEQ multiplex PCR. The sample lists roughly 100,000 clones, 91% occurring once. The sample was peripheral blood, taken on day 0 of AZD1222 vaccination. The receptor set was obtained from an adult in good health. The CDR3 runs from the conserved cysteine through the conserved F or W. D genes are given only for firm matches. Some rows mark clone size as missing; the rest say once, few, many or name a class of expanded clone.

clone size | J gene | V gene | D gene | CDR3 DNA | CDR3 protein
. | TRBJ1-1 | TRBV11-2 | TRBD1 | TGTGCCAGCAGTAACAGGGGAAGTACTGAAGCTTTCTTT | CASSNRGSTEAFF
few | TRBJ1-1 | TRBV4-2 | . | TGTGCCAGCAGCCAAGATAGGCGGGCAGGGTCGGGGGACACTGAAGCTTTCTTT | CASSQDRRAGSGDTEAFF
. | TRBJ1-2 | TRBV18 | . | TGTGCCAGCTCACCACCACAGGCCAAAACCTACCCTAACTATGGCTACACCTTC | CASSPPQAKTYPNYGYTF
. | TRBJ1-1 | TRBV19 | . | TGTGCCAGTAGCACTTTGAACACTGAAGCTTTCTTT | CASSTLNTEAFF
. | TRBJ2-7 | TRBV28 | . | TGTGCCAGCAGACCGACAACGCACGAGCAGTACTTC | CASRPTTHEQYF
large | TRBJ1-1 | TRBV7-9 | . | TGTGCCAGCAGCTTAGTAAGTAGACAGACCGAAGCTTTCTTT | CASSLVSRQTEAFF
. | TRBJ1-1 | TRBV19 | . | TGTGCCAGTAAGGTAGGGCACCGATCGAACACTGAAGCTTTCTTT | CASKVGHRSNTEAFF
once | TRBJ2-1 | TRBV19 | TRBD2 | TGTGCCAGTACCTCTCCAGGACTAGGCCGTTACAATGAGCAGTTCTTC | CASTSPGLGRYNEQFF
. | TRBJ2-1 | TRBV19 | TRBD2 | TGTGCCAGTAGTATTTTAGCGGGAGGGGCCCCTCCCCCGTTCTTC | CASSILAGGAPPPFF
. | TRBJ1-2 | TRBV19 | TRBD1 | TGTGCCAGTAGAGGGCGGGGACAGGGACATGGCTACACCTTC | CASRGRGQGHGYTF
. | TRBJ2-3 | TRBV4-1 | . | TGCGCCAGCAGCCAAGATCCTGCCCAGTCGACAGATACGCAGTATTTT | CASSQDPAQSTDTQYF
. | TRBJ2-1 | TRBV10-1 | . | TGCGCCAGCAGTGAGTCAAGACAGCACAATGAGCAGTTCTTC | CASSESRQHNEQFF
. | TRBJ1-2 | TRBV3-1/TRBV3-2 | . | TGTGCCAGCAGCTCGGTTCAGGGGTGGGATGGCTACACCTTC | CASSSVQGWDGYTF
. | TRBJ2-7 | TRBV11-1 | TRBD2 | TGTGCCAGCAGCTTTAGCGGGGGCGAGCAGTACTTC | CASSFSGGEQYF
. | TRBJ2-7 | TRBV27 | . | TGTGCCAGCAGTTTAGGGCAGGGATCGTACGAGCAGTACTTC | CASSLGQGSYEQYF
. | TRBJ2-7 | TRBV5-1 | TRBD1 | TGCGCCAGGCCGGGACAGGGGTACGAGCAGTACTTC | CARPGQGYEQYF
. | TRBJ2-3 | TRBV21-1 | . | TGTGCCAGCACCCTGACCCTGACTAGCGGGAGAACAGATACGCAGTATTTT | CASTLTLTSGRTDTQYF
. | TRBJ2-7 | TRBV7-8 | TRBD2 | TGTGCCAGCAGAAAACCGGGACTAGCGGGAAACTACGAGCAGTACTTC | CASRKPGLAGNYEQYF
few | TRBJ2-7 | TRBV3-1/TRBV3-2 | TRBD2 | TGTGCCAGCAGCCAGCGATTAGCGGGAGGTATGGAATACGAGCAGTACTTC | CASSQRLAGGMEYEQYF
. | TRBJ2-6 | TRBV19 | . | TGTGCCAGTAAACGGTCCACCCTCTCTGGGGCCAACGTCCTGACTTTC | CASKRSTLSGANVLTF
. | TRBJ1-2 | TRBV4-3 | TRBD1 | TGCGCCAGCAGCCAAGCTTCAACAGGGGACTTGGGCTACACCTTC | CASSQASTGDLGYTF
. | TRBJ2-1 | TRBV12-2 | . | TGTGCAAGTCGCTTAGCGGGAAATAGCGGGAGGTGGAATGAGCAGTTCTTC | CASRLAGNSGRWNEQFF
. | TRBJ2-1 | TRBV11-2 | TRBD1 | TGTGCCAGCAGCTTACAGGACAGGGGTAATGAGCAGTTCTTC | CASSLQDRGNEQFF
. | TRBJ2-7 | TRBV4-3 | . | TGCGCCAGCAGCGTTCGGCCCGTGGGGCAGGGGCCATCGAACTCCTACGAGCAGTACTTC | CASSVRPVGQGPSNSYEQYF
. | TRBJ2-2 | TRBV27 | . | TGTGCCAGCAGTTTGGAGTGGCGGCTATTCACCGGGGAGCTGTTTTTT | CASSLEWRLFTGELFF
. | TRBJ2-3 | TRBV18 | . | TGTGCCAGCTCACCGAGGGGACTCGACTCTCCCCATACGCAGTATTTT | CASSPRGLDSPHTQYF
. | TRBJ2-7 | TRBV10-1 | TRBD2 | TGCGCCAGCAGTGAGGGGAGGGCCTACGAGCAGTACTTC | CASSEGRAYEQYF
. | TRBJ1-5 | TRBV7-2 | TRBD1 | TGTGCCAGCAGCTTAGAGGGCAGGGGGCGGGGGCCCCAGCATTTT | CASSLEGRGRGPQHF